The 21 T cell receptor beta chains in this list originate from one sample, sequenced in a study of shared clonotypes between healthy human individuals. Profiling relied on immunoSEQ multiplex PCR, and the TCRdb table lists in-frame clones only, not all of them. The sample lists fewer than 850,000 clones, about 90% occurring once. Sequences were obtained from memory CD8+ T cells from PBMCs. Subset described: CD45RO+ cells pooled with CCR7-negative TemRA cells. Receptors were obtained from a man younger than 30 in good health. Some clones in this sample may be carry-over from other donors' samples.

The V call is TRBV7-9, the J call TRBJ2-7; tentatively, D is TRBD1 (6 bases). The CDR3 spans 13 residues. The V end lost 2 bases, the J end lost 7 bases, and 12 bases lay between the germline ends. Germline CDR1 reads SEHNR; CDR2 reads FQNEAQ (reference sequence). The CDR3 DNA reads as TGTGCCAGCAGCTTAAGGACAGAAGGGGAGCAGTACTTC. Protein product: CASSLRTEGEQYF.

For this clone: This CDR3 is also generated by other DNA sequences in the sample. V gene TRBV11-2 combines with J gene TRBJ2-7, with 8 bases that match TRBD1. V lost 1 base to trimming and J lost 5 bases; unmatched junction nucleotides: 13. The CDR3 runs to 17 residues. CDR1 is SGHAT and CDR2 is FQNNGV in the germline V gene. The DNA of the CDR3 is TGTGCCAGCAGCTTAGCAGACCCGGGACAGGCGGTTCACGAGCAGTACTTC. As protein: CASSLADPGQAVHEQYF.

CDR3 coding DNA: TGTGCCAGCAGCCAACAGGGAGACTATGGCTACACCTTC. It is translated as CASSQQGDYGYTF. The rearrangement uses TRBV5-6 and TRBJ1-2; TRBD1 is a possible D gene (6 bases). V was pared by 4 bases and J by 3 bases, with 10 bases between. From germline, CDR1 is SGHDT and CDR2 YYEEEE. The CDR3 totals 13 residues.

The chain couples TRBV11-2 to TRBJ2-7; 8 bases align to TRBD2. The V and J ends lost 5 bases and 5 bases, in that order; junction bases with no gene match: 17. This CDR3 region has 17 residues. In germline, CDR1 is SGHAT, CDR2 FQNNGV. CDR3: CASSARVGLAGVHEQYF. CDR3 DNA sequence: TGTGCCAGCAGCGCCCGCGTTGGGCTAGCGGGCGTCCACGAGCAGTACTTC.

The rearrangement uses TRBV5-4 and TRBJ2-7; D remains unclear. The germline V gene has CDR1 SGHNT and CDR2 YYREEE (reference sequence). The CDR3 loop spans 15 amino acids. V was shortened by 0 bases and J by 0 bases, with 10 bases between the two germline ends. The CDR3 region is CASSLGGSLSYEQYF. The CDR3 DNA reads as TGTGCCAGCAGCTTGGGTGGCAGCCTCTCCTACGAGCAGTACTTC.

This chain links TRBV27 with TRBJ1-4; D uncertain. V shed 3 bases and J shed 8 bases, with 10 bases lying between them. In germline, CDR1 is MNHEY, CDR2 SMNVEV (reference sequence). This CDR3 is built from 13 residues. For the CDR3, the DNA is TGTGCCAGCAGTTTGGCCGGGCACGAAAAACTGTTTTTT. It codes for CASSLAGHEKLFF.

V is TRBV27 and J is TRBJ2-7, with a possible D match to TRBD2 (5 bases). Germline lookup yields CDR1 MNHEY and CDR2 SMNVEV (reference sequence). This CDR3 spans 11 amino acids. The CDR3: CATGRLYEQYF. CDR3 sequence (DNA): TGTGCGACGGGAAGACTCTACGAGCAGTACTTC.

In its sample, this clone was seen a few times. V usage is TRBV6-5 and J usage is TRBJ1-1; D not certain. This CDR3 has 13 amino acids. Germline values: CDR1 MNHEY, CDR2 SVGAGI. The V end was cut by 5 bases, the J end by 1 base, with 8 bases between. CDR3 bases: TGTGCCAGCAGTCCCGAGTCGAACACTGAAGCTTTCTTT. This codes for CASSPESNTEAFF.

This chain links TRBV7-9 with TRBJ2-1, with D maybe TRBD2 (5 bases). The CDR3 runs 14 residues. In germline, CDR1 is SEHNR, CDR2 FQNEAQ (reference sequence). The V end lost 6 bases, the J end lost 6 bases, and 15 bases lay between the germline ends. The CDR3 loop is CASSSQLATNEQFF. Written as DNA, the CDR3 is TGTGCCAGCAGTTCCCAGCTAGCAACCAATGAGCAGTTCTTC.

The chain links TRBV19 to TRBJ2-7; D possibly uses TRBD1 or TRBD2 (6 bases each). The CDR3 is made up of 14 amino acids. V was trimmed by 2 bases and J by 0 bases, leaving 8 bases between them. Germline V gene lookup returns CDR1 LNHDA and CDR2 SQIVND (reference sequence). In DNA, the CDR3 is TGTGCCAGTAGTATAAGGGGGGCCTCCTACGAGCAGTACTTC. It translates to CASSIRGASYEQYF.

The J gene is TRBJ2-5, the V gene TRBV7-2; D not certain. The CDR3 runs 15 residues. Trimming pared 1 base from V and 5 bases from J, leaving 14 bases between. Germline-derived CDR1 and CDR2 are SGHTA and FQGNSA. Here the CDR3 reads CASSLGPYRGETQYF. The CDR3 nucleotides read TGTGCCAGCAGCTTAGGCCCCTATCGCGGCGAGACCCAGTACTTC.

This clone came up a few times. This chain connects TRBV9 to TRBJ2-3; D may be TRBD2 (5 bases). The V end lost 4 bases, the J end lost 9 bases, and 12 bases lay between the germline ends. This CDR3 contains 12 residues. Germline CDR1 is SGDLS and CDR2 is YYNGEE. The CDR3 here is CASSPNWETQYF. The CDR3 DNA is TGTGCCAGCAGCCCGAACTGGGAGACGCAGTATTTT.

This rearrangement joins TRBV19 to TRBJ1-4; D gene ambiguous. The ends were cut back, 5 bases at V and 3 bases at J, with 16 bases in the middle. There are 16 residues in the CDR3. Germline-derived CDR1 and CDR2 are LNHDA and SQIVND (reference sequence). The CDR3 reads CASSFGAYRSNEKLFF. The CDR3 region has the DNA TGTGCCAGTAGTTTCGGCGCGTACCGTTCTAATGAAAAACTGTTTTTT.

The CDR3 reads CASSPRGDSETQYF. CDR3 in DNA: TGTGCCAGCAGCCCCCGAGGGGACTCTGAGACCCAGTACTTC. The chain uses TRBV11-3 and TRBJ2-5, with TRBD2 as a possible D gene (6 bases). V lost 5 bases to trimming and J lost 5 bases, with 15 bases between them. The CDR3 runs 14 residues. The germline V gene has CDR1 SGHNT and CDR2 YENEEA.

This rearrangement joins TRBV30 to TRBJ1-1; D remains unclear. Trimming removed 2 bases at V and 5 bases at J, with 6 bases between. CDR1 GTSNPN and CDR2 SVGIG come from the germline V gene (reference sequence). This CDR3 is built from 11 residues. The CDR3 region has the DNA TGTGCCTGGAGTTGGGATACTGAAGCTTTCTTT. Encoded protein: CAWSWDTEAFF.

This chain joins TRBV14 and TRBJ2-6; 12 bases align to TRBD2. CDR3 length: 20 residues. Germline V gives CDR1 SGHDN, CDR2 FVKESK. J gave up 2 bases and V 4 bases, and 12 bases lay outside the gene matches. The CDR3 region has the DNA TGTGCCAGCAGCCGATGGGCTAGCGGGAGGGTTGGGACTGGGGCCAACGTCCTGACTTTC. Translation gives CASSRWASGRVGTGANVLTF.

V gene TRBV19 combines with J gene TRBJ1-5, with TRBD1 matching 9 bases. Germline V gene sequence: CDR1 LNHDA, CDR2 SQIVND (reference sequence). The V segment lost 8 bases and the J segment 6 bases; nucleotides outside the gene matches: 5. The CDR3 has 13 residues. CDR3 bases: TGTGCCAGTGCGGGACAGGGTGGTCAGCCCCAGCATTTT. Its translation is CASAGQGGQPQHF.

The chain has TRBV12-2 and TRBJ2-2; the listed D gene, TRBD2, was not tested against the DNA. TRBV12-2 is an annotated pseudogene. This CDR3 contains 17 residues. The CDR3 here is CASRPYSGIQNTGELFF. The DNA for the CDR3 is TGTGCAAGTCGCCCCTATAGCGGGATACAAAACACCGGGGAGCTGTTTTTT.

Here the CDR3 DNA reads TGTGCCAGTCGCCTGGGGAGGGATATGAATGAGCAGTTCTTC. The encoded protein is CASRLGRDMNEQFF. The chain has TRBV19 and TRBJ2-1; 7 nucleotides align to TRBD2. The junction had 11 bases not matched to a gene; V was cut back by 8 bases and J by 7 bases. Germline loops: CDR1 LNHDA, CDR2 SQIVND (reference sequence). There are 14 residues in the CDR3.

This chain joins TRBV7-8 and TRBJ2-1; 9 positions agree with TRBD2. The J segment lost 9 bases and the V segment lost 4 bases, leaving 7 bases of the junction unmatched. Germline loops: CDR1 SGHVS, CDR2 FQNEAQ. The CDR3 contains 14 residues. The CDR3 region has the DNA TGTGCCAGCAGCTCCACTAGCGGGTTGGGTGAGCAGTTCTTC. This translates into CASSSTSGLGEQFF.

For this clone: Within the sample, other DNA sequences also encode this same CDR3. The genes are TRBV28 and TRBJ1-5; D call uncertain. V gave up 5 bases and J gave up 1 base, with 6 bases separating them. CDR1 is MDHEN, CDR2 SYDVKM, per germline. The CDR3 is 13 amino acids. CDR3 sequence: CASSPRSNQPQHF. CDR3 DNA: TGTGCCAGCAGTCCCCGGAGCAATCAGCCCCAGCATTTT.